The rows below give T cell receptor beta chains drawn from one sample of a study of tumor-infiltrating lymphocytes in localized non-small cell lung cancer. Libraries were prepared by immunoSEQ multiplex PCR; TCRdb keeps only in-frame clonotypes and omits some of them. The sample carries just over 9,500 clones, approximately 80% recorded once. Sequencing was performed on lung tumor tissue. These receptors all come from a human donor with non-small cell lung cancer. The CDR3 runs from the conserved cysteine through the conserved F or W. The D gene is left open where the match is weak. Clone sizes are given selectively: once, few, many, or a class where the clone is expanded.

j_gene: TRBJ1-1; d_gene: TRBD1; abundance: few; v_gene: TRBV6-5; CDR3nt: TGTGCCAGCAGTTACCGGACAGGGAACACTGAAGCTTTCTTT; CDR3aa: CASSYRTGNTEAFF
j_gene: TRBJ2-3; d_gene: NA; abundance: NA; v_gene: TRBV5-8; CDR3nt: TGTGCCAGCAGCCCATGGACAGCGGGAATTAGCACAGATACGCAGTATTTT; CDR3aa: CASSPWTAGISTDTQYF
j_gene: TRBJ2-1; d_gene: NA; abundance: NA; v_gene: TRBV7-6; CDR3nt: TGTGCCAGCAGCTTAGCCACGAGACGCGGTAGTGGGGACAATGAGCAGTTCTTC; CDR3aa: CASSLATRRGSGDNEQFF
j_gene: TRBJ1-5; d_gene: TRBD1; abundance: NA; v_gene: TRBV2; CDR3nt: TGTGCCAGCAGCTGGACAGGGGGAAGCAATCAGCCCCAGCATTTT; CDR3aa: CASSWTGGSNQPQHF
j_gene: TRBJ1-3; d_gene: NA; abundance: NA; v_gene: TRBV28; CDR3nt: TGTGCCAGCAGCTTATCTTCTCCGGGTTCGGGAAACACCATATATTTT; CDR3aa: CASSLSSPGSGNTIYF
j_gene: TRBJ2-2; d_gene: NA; abundance: NA; v_gene: TRBV2; CDR3nt: TGTGCCAGCAGTGATGTTATTAACACCGGGGAGCTGTTTTTT; CDR3aa: CASSDVINTGELFF
j_gene: TRBJ2-3; d_gene: TRBD2; abundance: once; v_gene: TRBV10-2; CDR3nt: TGCGCCAGCAGTGAGGCTAGCGGGGGGAGCACAGATACGCAGTATTTT; CDR3aa: CASSEASGGSTDTQYF
j_gene: TRBJ2-7; d_gene: NA; abundance: NA; v_gene: TRBV28; CDR3nt: TGTGCCAGCAGTAGCCGGACGGCCACCTACGAGCAGTACTTC; CDR3aa: CASSSRTATYEQYF
j_gene: TRBJ2-1; d_gene: TRBD1; abundance: NA; v_gene: TRBV30; CDR3nt: TGTGCCTGGAGGGTAGGGGACAGGGATAACAATGAGCAGTTCTTC; CDR3aa: CAWRVGDRDNNEQFF
j_gene: TRBJ2-7; d_gene: NA; abundance: once; v_gene: TRBV28; CDR3nt: TGTGCCTGGGGGGCGCGAGGGAGATACGAGCAGTACTTC; CDR3aa: CAWGARGRYEQYF
j_gene: TRBJ2-1; d_gene: NA; abundance: few; v_gene: TRBV7-3; CDR3nt: TGTGCCAGCAGCCCACCAGCGGCAAGCTCCTACAATGAGCAGTTCTTC; CDR3aa: CASSPPAASSYNEQFF
j_gene: TRBJ1-1; d_gene: TRBD1; abundance: NA; v_gene: TRBV11-2; CDR3nt: TGTGCCAGCAGCTTAAAAGGGACAGGGGGCACTGAAGCTTTCTTT; CDR3aa: CASSLKGTGGTEAFF
j_gene: TRBJ1-1; d_gene: NA; abundance: NA; v_gene: TRBV30; CDR3nt: TGTGCCTGGAGTCCCCCCAGGGCGGTAAAGAACACTGAAGCTTTCTTT; CDR3aa: CAWSPPRAVKNTEAFF
j_gene: TRBJ2-6; d_gene: TRBD1; abundance: NA; v_gene: TRBV6-1; CDR3nt: TGTGCCAGCAGTCAAGAGAGGACAGGGGCGAACTCTGGGGCCAACGTCCTGACTTTC; CDR3aa: CASSQERTGANSGANVLTF
j_gene: TRBJ1-1; d_gene: NA; abundance: NA; v_gene: TRBV6-5; CDR3nt: TGTGCCAGCAGTTACTCCACAGGGTTCACTGAAGCTTTCTTT; CDR3aa: CASSYSTGFTEAFF
j_gene: TRBJ2-1; d_gene: NA; abundance: NA; v_gene: TRBV4-2; CDR3nt: TGTGCCAGCAGCTGGGGATGGAATGAGCAGTTCTTC; CDR3aa: CASSWGWNEQFF
j_gene: TRBJ1-1; d_gene: NA; abundance: NA; v_gene: TRBV6-1; CDR3nt: TGTGCCAGCAGTTCTCTAGCCAGGGTGGGTACTGAAGCTTTCTTT; CDR3aa: CASSSLARVGTEAFF
j_gene: TRBJ1-1; d_gene: NA; abundance: NA; v_gene: TRBV5-1; CDR3nt: TGCGCCAGCAGCTTGGGACAGATAAAAAACACTGAAGCTTTCTTT; CDR3aa: CASSLGQIKNTEAFF
j_gene: TRBJ2-1; d_gene: NA; abundance: NA; v_gene: TRBV29-1; CDR3nt: TGCAGCGCTCTCCTCGTAGGAGGGCAGTTCTTC; CDR3aa: CSALLVGGQFF
j_gene: TRBJ2-3; d_gene: NA; abundance: few; v_gene: TRBV15; CDR3nt: TGTGCCACCAGCAGAGGGGCAGATACGCAGTATTTT; CDR3aa: CATSRGADTQYF
j_gene: TRBJ2-1; d_gene: TRBD1; abundance: NA; v_gene: TRBV7-8; CDR3nt: TGTGCCAGCAGCCCCCGACAGGGGCTCTCCTACAATGAGCAGTTCTTC; CDR3aa: CASSPRQGLSYNEQFF
j_gene: TRBJ2-5; d_gene: TRBD2; abundance: NA; v_gene: TRBV2; CDR3nt: TGTGCCAGCAAACTCACTAGCGGGGGTTTCCAAGAGACCCAGTACTTC; CDR3aa: CASKLTSGGFQETQYF
j_gene: TRBJ2-5; d_gene: NA; abundance: NA; v_gene: TRBV28; CDR3nt: TGTGCCAGCAGTTTTGTGGTGTTCGGGGAGACCCAGTACTTC; CDR3aa: CASSFVVFGETQYF
j_gene: TRBJ2-5; d_gene: NA; abundance: NA; v_gene: TRBV7-9; CDR3nt: TGTGCCAGCAGCTTAGACGCAGGGGCAGAGACCCAGTACTTC; CDR3aa: CASSLDAGAETQYF
j_gene: TRBJ2-7; d_gene: NA; abundance: NA; v_gene: TRBV18; CDR3nt: TGTGCCAGCTCACCTTCGGGGACGGCCGAGCAGTACTTC; CDR3aa: CASSPSGTAEQYF
j_gene: TRBJ1-5; d_gene: NA; abundance: once; v_gene: TRBV4-1; CDR3nt: TGCGCCAGCAGCCCGGAGGGGGGACCCTATAGCAATCAGCCCCAGCATTTT; CDR3aa: CASSPEGGPYSNQPQHF
j_gene: TRBJ1-2; d_gene: NA; abundance: few; v_gene: TRBV6-5; CDR3nt: TGTGCCACCAAGATACCGGGGCCCTATGGCTACACCTTC; CDR3aa: CATKIPGPYGYTF
j_gene: TRBJ1-5; d_gene: TRBD1; abundance: NA; v_gene: TRBV5-8; CDR3nt: TGTGCCAGCAGCCTCGGGACAGAGAGCAATCAGCCCCAGCATTTT; CDR3aa: CASSLGTESNQPQHF
j_gene: TRBJ2-5; d_gene: NA; abundance: NA; v_gene: TRBV11-3; CDR3nt: TGTGCCAGCAGCTTAGGGGTTAGCTCGGGGGAGACCCAGTACTTC; CDR3aa: CASSLGVSSGETQYF
j_gene: TRBJ1-1; d_gene: NA; abundance: NA; v_gene: TRBV30; CDR3nt: TGTGCCTGGAGTGTAAAGGACACTGAAGCTTTCTTT; CDR3aa: CAWSVKDTEAFF
j_gene: TRBJ2-2; d_gene: NA; abundance: few; v_gene: TRBV28; CDR3nt: TGTGCCAGCCAAAAGGGGAACACCGGGGAGCTGTTTTTT; CDR3aa: CASQKGNTGELFF
j_gene: TRBJ1-5; d_gene: TRBD1; abundance: NA; v_gene: TRBV6-5; CDR3nt: TGTGCCAGCAGTCGGGACAGGGAAGGCAATCAGCCCCAGCATTTT; CDR3aa: CASSRDREGNQPQHF
j_gene: TRBJ1-1; d_gene: NA; abundance: NA; v_gene: TRBV18; CDR3nt: TGTGCCAGCTCACCAAGGGCAAACACTGAAGCTTTCTTT; CDR3aa: CASSPRANTEAFF
j_gene: TRBJ2-7; d_gene: NA; abundance: NA; v_gene: TRBV11-3; CDR3nt: TGTGCCAGCAGCGATCGGGACCGTCCCTACGAGCAGTACTTC; CDR3aa: CASSDRDRPYEQYF
j_gene: TRBJ1-5; d_gene: NA; abundance: NA; v_gene: TRBV4-1; CDR3nt: TGCGCCAGCAGCCTCCGCTTAGATCAGCCCCAGCATTTT; CDR3aa: CASSLRLDQPQHF
j_gene: TRBJ1-3; d_gene: NA; abundance: few; v_gene: TRBV19; CDR3nt: TGTGCCAGTAGTATGGAGGGGATGCCTGGAAACACCATATATTTT; CDR3aa: CASSMEGMPGNTIYF
j_gene: TRBJ2-7; d_gene: NA; abundance: NA; v_gene: TRBV4-1; CDR3nt: TGCGCCAGCAGCCGCCTCCCCTCAGGGGGAGGCACCTACGAGCAGTACTTC; CDR3aa: CASSRLPSGGGTYEQYF
j_gene: TRBJ2-7; d_gene: NA; abundance: NA; v_gene: TRBV2; CDR3nt: TGTGCCAGCGAAACGGGGAGCTCCTACGAGCAGTACTTC; CDR3aa: CASETGSSYEQYF
j_gene: TRBJ1-2; d_gene: TRBD1; abundance: NA; v_gene: TRBV11-2; CDR3nt: TGTGCCAGCAGCTTAGGGACAGGGGCAGGTGGCTACACCTTC; CDR3aa: CASSLGTGAGGYTF
j_gene: TRBJ2-4; d_gene: NA; abundance: NA; v_gene: TRBV18; CDR3nt: TGTGCCAGCTCACCACCTAGCTTAAACATTCAGTACTTC; CDR3aa: CASSPPSLNIQYF
j_gene: TRBJ1-1; d_gene: NA; abundance: NA; v_gene: TRBV7-8; CDR3nt: TGTGCCAGCAGCTTAGTAACAGGTGTGAGGGCTTTCTTT; CDR3aa: CASSLVTGVRAFF
j_gene: TRBJ1-1; d_gene: NA; abundance: NA; v_gene: TRBV30; CDR3nt: TGTGCCTGGAGTGTCCCAGGCTTGAACACTGAAGCTTTCTTT; CDR3aa: CAWSVPGLNTEAFF
j_gene: TRBJ1-3; d_gene: NA; abundance: NA; v_gene: TRBV18; CDR3nt: TGTGCCAGCTCACCAGGCCGAAGCTCTGGAAACACCATATATTTT; CDR3aa: CASSPGRSSGNTIYF
j_gene: TRBJ2-7; d_gene: TRBD2; abundance: NA; v_gene: TRBV28; CDR3nt: TGTGCCAGCAGCTCTGTCGGTGGGCGGGAGTGGTACGAGCAGTACTTC; CDR3aa: CASSSVGGREWYEQYF
j_gene: TRBJ2-7; d_gene: TRBD2; abundance: once; v_gene: TRBV4-2; CDR3nt: TGTGCCAGCAGTACCCGGACTAGCGGGGGGTACGAGCAGTACTTC; CDR3aa: CASSTRTSGGYEQYF
j_gene: TRBJ1-1; d_gene: NA; abundance: NA; v_gene: TRBV12-5; CDR3nt: TGTGCTAGTGGTCCGGAGTGGCACACTGAAGCTTTCTTT; CDR3aa: CASGPEWHTEAFF
j_gene: TRBJ2-1; d_gene: NA; abundance: NA; v_gene: TRBV11-3; CDR3nt: TGTGCCAGCAGCTACCGGCCAGAGTACAATGAGCAGTTCTTC; CDR3aa: CASSYRPEYNEQFF
j_gene: TRBJ2-7; d_gene: NA; abundance: NA; v_gene: TRBV18; CDR3nt: TGTGCCAGCTCACAGACCCAGGGAGGGGGCGAGCAGTACTTC; CDR3aa: CASSQTQGGGEQYF
j_gene: TRBJ2-5; d_gene: TRBD2; abundance: NA; v_gene: TRBV10-3; CDR3nt: TGTGCCATCAGTGAACTCCTAGCGGGAGGAGGAGAGACCCAGTACTTC; CDR3aa: CAISELLAGGGETQYF